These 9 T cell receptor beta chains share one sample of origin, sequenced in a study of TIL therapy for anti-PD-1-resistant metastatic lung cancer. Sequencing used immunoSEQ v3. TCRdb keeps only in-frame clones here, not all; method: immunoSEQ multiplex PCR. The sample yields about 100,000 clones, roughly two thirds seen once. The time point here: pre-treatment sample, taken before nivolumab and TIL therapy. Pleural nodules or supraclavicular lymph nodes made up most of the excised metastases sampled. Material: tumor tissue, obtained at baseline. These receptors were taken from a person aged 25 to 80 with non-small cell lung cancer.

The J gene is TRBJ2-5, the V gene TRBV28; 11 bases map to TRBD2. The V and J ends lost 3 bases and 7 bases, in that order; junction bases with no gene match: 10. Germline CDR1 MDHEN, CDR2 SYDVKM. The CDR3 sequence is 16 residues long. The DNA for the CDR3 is TGTGCCAGCAGTTTGGTGATAGCGGGAGGGTCGGGGACCCAGTACTTC. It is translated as CASSLVIAGGSGTQYF.

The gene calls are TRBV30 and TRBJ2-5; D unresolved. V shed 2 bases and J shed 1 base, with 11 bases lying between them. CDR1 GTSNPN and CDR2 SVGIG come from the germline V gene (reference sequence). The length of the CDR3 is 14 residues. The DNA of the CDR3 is TGTGCCTGGAGTCCCTTGGACCGCCAAGAGACCCAGTACTTC. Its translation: CAWSPLDRQETQYF.

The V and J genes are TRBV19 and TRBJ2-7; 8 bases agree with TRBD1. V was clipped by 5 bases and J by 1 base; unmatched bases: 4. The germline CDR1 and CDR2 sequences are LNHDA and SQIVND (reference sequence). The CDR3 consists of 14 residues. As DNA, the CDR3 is TGTGCCAGTAGTGCCGGGACAGGTTCCTACGAGCAGTACTTC. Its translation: CASSAGTGSYEQYF.

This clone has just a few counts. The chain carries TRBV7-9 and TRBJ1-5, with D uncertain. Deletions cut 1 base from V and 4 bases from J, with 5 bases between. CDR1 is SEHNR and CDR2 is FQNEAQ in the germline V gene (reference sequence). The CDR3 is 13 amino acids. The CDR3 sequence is CASSLVGNQPQHF. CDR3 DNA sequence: TGTGCCAGCAGCTTAGTAGGAAATCAGCCCCAGCATTTT.

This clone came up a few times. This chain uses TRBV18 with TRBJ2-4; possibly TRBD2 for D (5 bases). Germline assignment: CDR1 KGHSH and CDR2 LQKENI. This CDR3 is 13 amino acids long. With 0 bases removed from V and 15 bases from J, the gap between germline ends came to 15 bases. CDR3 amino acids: CASSPPSGTGSYF. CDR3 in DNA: TGTGCCAGCTCACCACCGAGCGGAACGGGATCGTACTTC. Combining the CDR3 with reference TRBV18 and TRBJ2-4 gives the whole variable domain NAGVMQNPRHLVRRRGQEARLRCSPMKGHSHVYWYRQLPEEGLKFMVYLQKENIIDESGMPKERFSAEFPKEGPSILRIQQVVRGDSAAYFCASSPPSGTGSYFGAGTRLSVL.

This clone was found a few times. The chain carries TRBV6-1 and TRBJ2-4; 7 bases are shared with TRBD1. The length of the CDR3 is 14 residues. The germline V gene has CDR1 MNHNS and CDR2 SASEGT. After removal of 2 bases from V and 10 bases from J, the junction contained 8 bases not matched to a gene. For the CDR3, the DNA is TGTGCCAGCAGTGAATATTTGGGACAGAGAATTCAGTACTTC. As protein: CASSEYLGQRIQYF.

CDR3: CASSVATNYEQYF. The CDR3 DNA is TGTGCCAGCAGCGTAGCGACTAACTACGAGCAGTACTTC. The chain recombines TRBV9 with TRBJ2-7; D is perhaps TRBD2 (5 bases). The CDR3 is 13 amino acids. V shed 0 bases and J shed 3 bases, with 7 bases lying between them. CDR1 and CDR2 from the germline V gene are SGDLS and YYNGEE. The complete variable domain, with remaining parts taken from reference TRBV9 and TRBJ2-7, reads DSGVTQTPKHLITATGQRVTLRCSPRSGDLSVYWYQQSLDQGLQFLIQYYNGEERAKGNILERFSAQQFPDLHSELNLSSLELGDSALYFCASSVATNYEQYFGPGTRLTVT.

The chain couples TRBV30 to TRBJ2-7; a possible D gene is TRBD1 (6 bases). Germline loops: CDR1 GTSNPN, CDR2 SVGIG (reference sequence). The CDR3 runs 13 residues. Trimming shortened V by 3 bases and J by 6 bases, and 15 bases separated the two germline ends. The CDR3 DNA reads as TGTGCCTGGAGAGGACAGAGGTTCAGCGAGCAGTACTTC. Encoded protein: CAWRGQRFSEQYF.

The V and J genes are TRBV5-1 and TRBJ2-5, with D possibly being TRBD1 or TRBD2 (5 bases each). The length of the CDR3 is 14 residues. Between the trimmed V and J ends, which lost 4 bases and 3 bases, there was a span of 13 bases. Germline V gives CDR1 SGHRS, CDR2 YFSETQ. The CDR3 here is CASSPGTLEETQYF. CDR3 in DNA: TGCGCCAGCAGCCCCGGGACCCTAGAAGAGACCCAGTACTTC.